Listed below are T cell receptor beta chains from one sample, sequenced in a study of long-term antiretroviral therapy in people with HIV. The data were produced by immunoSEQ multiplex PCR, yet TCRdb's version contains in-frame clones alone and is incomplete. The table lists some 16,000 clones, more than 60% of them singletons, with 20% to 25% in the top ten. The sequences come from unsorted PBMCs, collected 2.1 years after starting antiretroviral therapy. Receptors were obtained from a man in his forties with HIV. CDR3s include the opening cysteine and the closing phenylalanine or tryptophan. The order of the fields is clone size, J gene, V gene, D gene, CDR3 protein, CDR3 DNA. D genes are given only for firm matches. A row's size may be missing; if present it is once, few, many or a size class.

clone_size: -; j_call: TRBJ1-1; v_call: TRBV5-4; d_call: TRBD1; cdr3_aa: CASSLTRQGEAFF; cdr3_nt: TGTGCCAGCAGCTTAACCCGACAGGGCGAAGCTTTCTTT
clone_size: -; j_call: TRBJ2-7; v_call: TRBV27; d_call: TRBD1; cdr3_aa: CASSLYEGAYEQYF; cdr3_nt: TGTGCCAGCAGTTTATACGAGGGGGCATACGAGCAGTACTTC
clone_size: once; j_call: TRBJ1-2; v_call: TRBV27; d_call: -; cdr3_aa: CASSFVGGYGYTF; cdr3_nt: TGTGCCAGCAGTTTTGTGGGGGGCTATGGCTACACCTTC
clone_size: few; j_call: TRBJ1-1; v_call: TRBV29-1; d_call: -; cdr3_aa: CSVWKTNTEAFF; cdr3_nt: TGCAGCGTTTGGAAAACGAACACTGAAGCTTTCTTT
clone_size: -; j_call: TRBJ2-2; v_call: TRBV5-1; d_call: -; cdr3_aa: CASSVPVGTGELFF; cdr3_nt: TGCGCCAGCAGCGTCCCCGTGGGGACCGGGGAGCTGTTTTTT
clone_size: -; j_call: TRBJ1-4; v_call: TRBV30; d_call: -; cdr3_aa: CAWRQPLGGKEKLFF; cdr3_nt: TGTGCCTGGAGACAACCTTTGGGGGGCAAGGAAAAACTGTTTTTT
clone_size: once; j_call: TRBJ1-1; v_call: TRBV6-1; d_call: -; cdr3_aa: CASSEPGSAEAFF; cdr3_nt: TGTGCCAGCAGTGAACCCGGGTCGGCTGAAGCTTTCTTT
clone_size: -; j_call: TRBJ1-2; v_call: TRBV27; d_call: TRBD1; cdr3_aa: CASRPNDRVFYGYTF; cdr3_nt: TGTGCCAGCAGGCCCAATGACAGGGTTTTCTATGGCTACACCTTC
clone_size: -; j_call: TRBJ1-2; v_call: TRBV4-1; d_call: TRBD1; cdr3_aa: CASSLRTGAILDTF; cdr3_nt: TGCGCCAGCAGCCTCCGGACAGGTGCCATTTTGGACACCTTC
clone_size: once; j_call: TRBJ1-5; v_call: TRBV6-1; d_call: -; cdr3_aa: CASSEMRGQPQHF; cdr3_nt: TGTGCCAGCAGTGAAATGAGGGGGCAGCCCCAGCATTTT
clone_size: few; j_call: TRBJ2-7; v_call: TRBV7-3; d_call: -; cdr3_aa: CASSLDNSGEQYF; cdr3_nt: TGTGCCAGCAGCTTAGACAATTCGGGAGAGCAGTACTTC
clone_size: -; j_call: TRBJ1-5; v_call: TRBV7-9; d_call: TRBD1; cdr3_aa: CASSSEGGDQPQHF; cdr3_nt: TGTGCCAGCAGCTCCGAAGGGGGCGATCAGCCCCAGCATTTT
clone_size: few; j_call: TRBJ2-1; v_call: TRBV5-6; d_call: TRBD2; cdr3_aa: CASSLGTASGGIDNEQFF; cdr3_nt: TGTGCCAGCAGCTTGGGGACGGCGAGCGGGGGTATAGACAATGAGCAGTTCTTC
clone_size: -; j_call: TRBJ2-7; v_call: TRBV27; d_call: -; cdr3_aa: CASSSSRGGFYEQYF; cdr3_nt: TGTGCCAGCAGTTCGTCGAGGGGGGGCTTCTACGAGCAGTACTTC
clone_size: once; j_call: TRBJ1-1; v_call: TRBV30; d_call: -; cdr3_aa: CAWSLSRGNTEAFF; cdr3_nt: TGTGCCTGGAGTTTATCCCGGGGGAACACTGAAGCTTTCTTT
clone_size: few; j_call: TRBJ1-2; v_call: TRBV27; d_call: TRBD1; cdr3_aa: CASSGTGGAYTF; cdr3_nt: TGTGCCAGCAGTGGGACAGGGGGCGCCTACACCTTC
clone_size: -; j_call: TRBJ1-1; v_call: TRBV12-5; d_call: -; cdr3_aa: CASGLAPDRLNTEAFF; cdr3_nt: TGTGCTAGTGGTTTGGCACCCGACCGCTTAAACACTGAAGCTTTCTTT
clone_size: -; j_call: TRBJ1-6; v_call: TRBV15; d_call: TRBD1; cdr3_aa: CATSREGQIDF; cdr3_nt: TGTGCCACCAGCAGAGAGGGACAGATAGACTTT
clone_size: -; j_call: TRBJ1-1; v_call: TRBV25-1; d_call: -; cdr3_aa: CASRLRTEAFF; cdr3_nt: TGTGCCAGCAGACTGCGCACTGAAGCTTTCTTT
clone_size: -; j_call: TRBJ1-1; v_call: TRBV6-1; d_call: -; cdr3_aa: CAIAQRLPNTEAFF; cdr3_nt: TGTGCCATCGCTCAACGACTTCCGAACACTGAAGCTTTCTTT
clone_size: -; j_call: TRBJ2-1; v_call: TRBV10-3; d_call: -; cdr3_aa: CAISDNGGGDEQFF; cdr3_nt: TGTGCCATCAGTGATAACGGAGGGGGCGACGAGCAGTTCTTC
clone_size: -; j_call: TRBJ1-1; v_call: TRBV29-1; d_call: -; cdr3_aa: CSVAKGGFKNTEAFF; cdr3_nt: TGCAGCGTCGCTAAGGGTGGATTTAAGAACACTGAAGCTTTCTTT
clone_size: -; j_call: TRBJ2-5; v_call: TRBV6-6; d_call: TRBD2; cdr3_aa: CASSYGVTSGPETQYF; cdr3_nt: TGTGCCAGCAGTTACGGAGTTACTAGCGGGCCGGAGACCCAGTACTTC
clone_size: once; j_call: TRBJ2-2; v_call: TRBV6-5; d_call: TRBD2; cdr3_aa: CASSYERGVTGELFF; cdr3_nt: TGTGCCAGCAGTTACGAGCGGGGGGTTACCGGGGAGCTGTTTTTT
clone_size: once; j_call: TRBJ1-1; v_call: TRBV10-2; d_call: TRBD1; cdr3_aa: CASSAFFRTGGEAFF; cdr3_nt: TGCGCCAGCAGTGCCTTTTTCAGGACAGGGGGTGAAGCTTTCTTT
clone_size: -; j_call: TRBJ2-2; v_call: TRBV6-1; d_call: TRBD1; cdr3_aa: CASTGQGLTGELFF; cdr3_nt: TGTGCCAGCACAGGACAGGGTTTGACCGGGGAGCTGTTTTTT
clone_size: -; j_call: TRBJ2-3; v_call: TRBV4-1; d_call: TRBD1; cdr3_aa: CASSQDPTGTVTDTQYF; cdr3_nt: TGCGCCAGCAGCCAAGACCCGACAGGGACCGTCACAGATACGCAGTATTTT
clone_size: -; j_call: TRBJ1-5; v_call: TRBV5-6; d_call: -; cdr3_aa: CASSMQGNQPQHF; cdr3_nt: TGTGCCAGCAGCATGCAGGGGAATCAGCCCCAGCATTTT
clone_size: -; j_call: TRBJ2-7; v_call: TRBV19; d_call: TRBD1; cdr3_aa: CASSPDGTGNEQYF; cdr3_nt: TGTGCCAGTAGTCCCGACGGGACAGGGAACGAGCAGTACTTC
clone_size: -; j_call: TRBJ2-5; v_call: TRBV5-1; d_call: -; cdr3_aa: CASSAEGAGGQETQYF; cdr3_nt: TGCGCCAGCAGCGCCGAGGGGGCGGGGGGCCAAGAGACCCAGTACTTC
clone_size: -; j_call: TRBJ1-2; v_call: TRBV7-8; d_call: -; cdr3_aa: CASSYRPLTEGVNYGYTF; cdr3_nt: TGTGCCAGCAGCTACCGACCTTTGACAGAGGGTGTCAACTATGGCTACACCTTC
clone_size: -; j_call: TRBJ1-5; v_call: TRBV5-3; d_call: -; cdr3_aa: CASSPRRGNQPQHF; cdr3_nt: TGTGCCAGCAGCCCGCGGAGAGGTAATCAGCCCCAGCATTTT
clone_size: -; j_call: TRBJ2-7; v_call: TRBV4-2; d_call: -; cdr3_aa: CASSHSLASYEQYF; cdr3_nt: TGTGCCAGCAGCCACAGTCTGGCTTCCTACGAGCAGTACTTC
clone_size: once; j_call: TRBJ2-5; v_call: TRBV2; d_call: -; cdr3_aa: CASSETRGQETQYF; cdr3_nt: TGTGCCAGCAGTGAGACGAGGGGCCAAGAGACCCAGTACTTC
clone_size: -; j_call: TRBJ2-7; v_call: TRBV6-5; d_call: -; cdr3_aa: CASSYSLGHYEQYF; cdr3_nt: TGTGCCAGCAGTTACTCTCTCGGCCACTACGAGCAGTACTTC
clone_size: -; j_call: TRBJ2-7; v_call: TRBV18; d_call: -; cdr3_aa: CASSPQDSYEQYF; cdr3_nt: TGTGCCAGCTCACCTCAGGACAGCTACGAGCAGTACTTC
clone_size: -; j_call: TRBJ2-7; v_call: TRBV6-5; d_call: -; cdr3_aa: CASSLDTHEQYF; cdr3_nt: TGTGCCAGCAGCTTGGACACCCACGAGCAGTACTTC
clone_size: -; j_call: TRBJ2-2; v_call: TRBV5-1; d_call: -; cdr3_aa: CASSRDGLNTGELFF; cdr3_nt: TGCGCCAGCAGCCGGGACGGTTTGAACACCGGGGAGCTGTTTTTT
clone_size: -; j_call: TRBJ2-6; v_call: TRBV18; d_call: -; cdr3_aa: CASSPNTGANVLTF; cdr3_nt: TGTGCCAGCTCACCAAATACTGGGGCCAACGTCCTGACTTTC
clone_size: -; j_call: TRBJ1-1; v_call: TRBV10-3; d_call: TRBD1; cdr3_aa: CAITSTGRDTEAFF; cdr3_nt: TGTGCCATCACCTCGACAGGGAGAGACACTGAAGCTTTCTTT
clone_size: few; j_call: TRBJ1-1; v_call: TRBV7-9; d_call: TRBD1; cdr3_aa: CASSRGLGTVNTEAFF; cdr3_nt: TGTGCCAGCAGCCGCGGCCTTGGGACAGTCAACACTGAAGCTTTCTTT